Below, 10 T cell receptor beta chains from the same sample are listed, as sequenced in a study of identical twins (TCRdb year 2016). Library method: 5' RACE. The sequencer listed for this sample is Illumina HiSeq 2000. The raw public reads went through TCRdb reprocessing: fastp at Q25, MiXCR clone calling, in-frame beta chains kept. Rows matching on CDR3 protein sequence are summarized as one entry with the most common DNA and genes. The sample table shows approximately 550,000 distinct CDR3 sequences, and about a fifth are seen once. The ten top clones hold approximately 0.52% of the sample. Separately, the same data were catalogued under a study of yellow fever vaccine responses in identical twins.

The sample taken for sequencing was CD4+ T cells sorted from blood. These receptors originate from a woman younger than 30 in good health.

CDR3 in amino acids: CASSLAGLAGTGELFF. CDR3 nucleotide sequence: TGCGCCAGCAGCTTGGCGGGACTAGCGGGTACCGGGGAGCTGTTTTTT. The chain links TRBV5-1 to TRBJ2-2; the match to TRBD2 covers 12 bases. Germline V gene lookup returns CDR1 SGHRS and CDR2 YFSETQ. The V gene end was trimmed by 0 bases and the J gene end by 5 bases; junction bases not matched to a gene: 2. This CDR3 contains 16 residues.

The chain recombines TRBV7-2 with TRBJ2-7, with 11 bases fitting TRBD2. The J segment lost 4 bases and the V segment lost 4 bases, leaving 9 bases of the junction unmatched. The CDR3 extends over 16 amino acids. Germline CDR1 reads SGHTA; CDR2 reads FQGNSA. The CDR3 region is CASSWIAGGSGYEQYF. In DNA, the CDR3 is TGTGCCAGCAGCTGGATAGCGGGAGGGAGTGGGTACGAGCAGTACTTC.

The chain links TRBV5-1 to TRBJ2-5; 14 positions agree with TRBD2. Germline lookup yields CDR1 SGHRS and CDR2 YFSETQ. The length of the CDR3 is 15 residues. The V segment lost 8 bases and the J segment 5 bases; nucleotides outside the gene matches: 8. The CDR3 loop is CASNVWTSGRETQYF. The CDR3 DNA reads as TGCGCCAGTAACGTCTGGACTAGCGGGAGGGAGACCCAGTACTTC.

The chain recombines TRBV6-1 with TRBJ2-2; no clear D. The CDR3 totals 15 residues. The germline gives CDR1 MNHNS, CDR2 SASEGT. V was shortened by 6 bases and J by 1 base, with 12 bases between the two germline ends. The DNA of the CDR3 is TGTGCCAGCAGAACCGGGCATAGGAACACCGGGGAGCTGTTTTTT. Translated: CASRTGHRNTGELFF.

J is TRBJ1-1 and V is TRBV5-1; no definite D call. Germline V lookup: CDR1 SGHRS, CDR2 YFSETQ. The length of the CDR3 is 13 residues. Trimming cost V 4 bases and J 2 bases, with 9 bases left between them. This CDR3 reads CASSRPDNTEAFF. The DNA for the CDR3 is TGCGCCAGCAGCCGTCCCGACAACACTGAAGCTTTCTTT.

The chain is built from TRBV29-1 and TRBJ2-5, with TRBD2 matching over 10 bases. The CDR3 spans 13 residues. J gave up 6 bases and V 5 bases, and 6 bases lay outside the gene matches. CDR1 and CDR2 from the germline V gene are SQVTM and ANQGSEA. CDR3: CSVWASGRKTQYF. CDR3 nucleotide sequence: TGCAGCGTTTGGGCTAGCGGGAGAAAGACCCAGTACTTC.

This clonotype occurred a few times. Here the CDR3 reads CSASSGYHNEQFF. The CDR3 coding sequence is TGCAGTGCTAGCTCGGGCTACCACAATGAGCAGTTCTTC. The rearrangement links TRBV20-1 to TRBJ2-1; no firm D call. V lost 3 bases and J 5 bases, leaving 11 bases between the germline ends. The CDR3 contains 13 residues. Germline CDR1 and CDR2: DFQATT and SNEGSKA (reference sequence).

The chain employs TRBV24-1 and TRBJ2-1; D perhaps matches TRBD1 (6 bases). With 1 base removed from V and 4 bases from J, the gap between germline ends came to 13 bases. This CDR3 is built from 16 residues. Germline V lookup: CDR1 KGHDR, CDR2 SFDVKD. For the CDR3, the DNA is TGTGCCACCAGTGATTTTGCCCCGGACAGTTACAATGAGCAGTTCTTC. Its translation is CATSDFAPDSYNEQFF.

The rearrangement uses TRBV14 and TRBJ1-2, with no clear D. Germline V gene data show CDR1 as SGHDN and CDR2 as FVKESK. This CDR3 is built from 14 residues. Trimming pared 1 base from V and 4 bases from J, leaving 10 bases between. CDR3 protein: CASSQAIAVYGYTF. The CDR3 region has the DNA TGTGCCAGCAGCCAAGCCATTGCGGTCTATGGCTACACCTTC.

This clonotype was detected many times. The J gene is TRBJ2-4, the V gene TRBV5-1; D is possibly TRBD2 (6 bases). CDR1 is SGHRS, CDR2 YFSETQ, per germline. With 3 bases removed from V and 6 bases from J, the gap between germline ends came to 16 bases. CDR3 length: 15 residues. Here the CDR3 DNA reads TGCGCCAGCAGCTCCGGGAGTCAGAGCGGAAACATTCAGTACTTC. Its translation is CASSSGSQSGNIQYF.